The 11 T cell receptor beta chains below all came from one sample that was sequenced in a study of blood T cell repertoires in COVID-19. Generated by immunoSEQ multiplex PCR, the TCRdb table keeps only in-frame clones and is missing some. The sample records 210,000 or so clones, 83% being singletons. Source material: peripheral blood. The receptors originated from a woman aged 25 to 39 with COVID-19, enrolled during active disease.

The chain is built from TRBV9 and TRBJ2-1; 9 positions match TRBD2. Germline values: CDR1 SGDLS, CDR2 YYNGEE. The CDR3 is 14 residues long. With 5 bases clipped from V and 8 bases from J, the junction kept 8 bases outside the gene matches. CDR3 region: CASSKGGRDHEQFF. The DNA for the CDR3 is TGTGCCAGCAGTAAAGGCGGGAGGGACCATGAGCAGTTCTTC.

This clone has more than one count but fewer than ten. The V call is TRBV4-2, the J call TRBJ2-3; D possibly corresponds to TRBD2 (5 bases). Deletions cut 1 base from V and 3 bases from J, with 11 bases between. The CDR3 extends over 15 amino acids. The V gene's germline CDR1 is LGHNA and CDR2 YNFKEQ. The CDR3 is CASSQVGSVTDTQYF. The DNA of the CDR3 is TGTGCCAGCAGCCAAGTTGGTAGCGTTACAGATACGCAGTATTTT.

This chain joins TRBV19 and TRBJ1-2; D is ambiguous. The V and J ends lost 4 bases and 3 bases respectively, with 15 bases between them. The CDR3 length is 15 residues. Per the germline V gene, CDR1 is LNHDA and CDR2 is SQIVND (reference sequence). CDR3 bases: TGTGCCAGTAGTAACGATCAACCGAGCTACTATGGCTACACCTTC. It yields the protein CASSNDQPSYYGYTF.

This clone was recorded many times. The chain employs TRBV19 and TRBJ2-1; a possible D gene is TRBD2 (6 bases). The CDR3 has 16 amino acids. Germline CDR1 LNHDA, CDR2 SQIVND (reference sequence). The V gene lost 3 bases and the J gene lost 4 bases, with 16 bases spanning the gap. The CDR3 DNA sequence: TGTGCCAGTAGTATGGACCCCATCGGACTATACAATGAGCAGTTCTTC. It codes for CASSMDPIGLYNEQFF.

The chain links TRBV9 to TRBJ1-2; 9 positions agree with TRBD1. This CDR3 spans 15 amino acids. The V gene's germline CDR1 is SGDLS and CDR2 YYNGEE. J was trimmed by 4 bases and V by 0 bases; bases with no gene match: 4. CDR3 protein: CASSVARDRAYGYTF. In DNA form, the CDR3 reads TGTGCCAGCAGCGTAGCCCGGGACAGGGCCTATGGCTACACCTTC.

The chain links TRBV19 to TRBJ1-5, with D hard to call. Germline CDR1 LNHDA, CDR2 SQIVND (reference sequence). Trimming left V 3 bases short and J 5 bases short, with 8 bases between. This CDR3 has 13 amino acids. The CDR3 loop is CASSMGGDQPQHF. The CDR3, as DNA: TGTGCCAGTAGTATGGGAGGAGATCAGCCCCAGCATTTT.

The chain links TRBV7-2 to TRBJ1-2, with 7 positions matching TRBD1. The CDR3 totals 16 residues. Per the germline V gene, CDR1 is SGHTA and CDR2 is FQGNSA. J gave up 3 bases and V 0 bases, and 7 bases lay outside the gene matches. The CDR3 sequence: CASSLAGGNRDYGYTF. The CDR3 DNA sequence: TGTGCCAGCAGCTTAGCAGGGGGCAACCGTGACTATGGCTACACCTTC.

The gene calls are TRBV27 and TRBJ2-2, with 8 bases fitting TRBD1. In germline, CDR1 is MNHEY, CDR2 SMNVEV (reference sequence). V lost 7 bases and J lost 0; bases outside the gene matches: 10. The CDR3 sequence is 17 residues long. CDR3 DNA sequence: TGTGCCAGCACCCCGGGCAGGGGGCGTGCGAACACCGGGGAGCTGTTTTTT. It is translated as CASTPGRGRANTGELFF.

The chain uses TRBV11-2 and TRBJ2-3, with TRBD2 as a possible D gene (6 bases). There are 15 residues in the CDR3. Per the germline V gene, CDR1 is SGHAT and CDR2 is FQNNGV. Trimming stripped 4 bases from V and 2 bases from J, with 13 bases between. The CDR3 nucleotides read TGTGCCAGCAGCTCACTCGGGAGCCCCACAGATACGCAGTATTTT. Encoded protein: CASSSLGSPTDTQYF.

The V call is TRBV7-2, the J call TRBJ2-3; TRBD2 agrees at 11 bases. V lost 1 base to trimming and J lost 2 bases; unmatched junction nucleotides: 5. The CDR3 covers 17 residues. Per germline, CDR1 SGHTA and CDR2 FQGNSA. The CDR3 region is CASSLVPSGGSTDTQYF. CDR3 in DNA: TGTGCCAGCAGCTTAGTACCTAGCGGGGGGTCCACAGATACGCAGTATTTT.

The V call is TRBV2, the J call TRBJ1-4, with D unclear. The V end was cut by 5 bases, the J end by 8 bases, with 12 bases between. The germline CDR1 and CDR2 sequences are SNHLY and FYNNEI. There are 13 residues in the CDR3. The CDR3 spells CASSWSRGEKLFF. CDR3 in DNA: TGTGCCAGCAGTTGGTCAAGAGGGGAAAAACTGTTTTTT.